Sequencing of this TCR beta chain was carried out in a study of CD8 T cells in Susac syndrome. Germline V gene data show CDR1 as SEHNR and CDR2 as FQNEAQ (reference sequence). The CDR3 runs 14 residues. V was pared by 7 bases and J by 4 bases, with 14 bases between. Random hexamers served to reverse transcribe about 0.5 to 1 ug RNA. The immunoSEQ assay covered 54 Vbeta and 13 Jbeta segments for CDR3. TCRdb processed the immunoSEQ multiplex PCR reads anew with MiXCR; each CDR3 protein has one entry. Of about 300,000 distinct CDR3 sequences listed, approximately 85% are singletons. The sample holds a few counts of this clonotype. The study sequenced TCR beta in blood CD8+ and CD4+ T cells.

This chain links TRBV7-9 with TRBJ1-5; no clear D. The sequence was collected from a human donor with multiple sclerosis. The sequencing input was CD8+ T cells from PBMCs. In DNA form, the CDR3 reads TGTGCCAGCATGGGCCCGGCGGGGAATCAGCCCCAGCATTTT. Amino acid sequence: CASMGPAGNQPQHF.